A selection of T cell receptor beta chains follows, all from one sample in a study of T cells expressing NK-cell markers. TCRdb reprocessed the 5' RACE reads, keeping one entry per CDR3 protein, no DNA. This listing includes almost 450,000 distinct CDR3 sequences. What was sequenced was blood T cells: a sorted CD56 or NKG2C T cell subset, CD4+ or CD8+ T cells, or bulk PBMC T cells (not recorded which). The receptors were gathered from a woman between 18 and 69 years old in good health. Each CDR3 is given with its conserved first and last residue. Each record gives: CDR3 protein, J gene, V gene.

cdr3_aa: CASSLGGASTDTQYF
j_call: TRBJ2-3
v_call: TRBV11-2

cdr3_aa: CASSQLVGNHEQYF
j_call: TRBJ2-7
v_call: TRBV3-1

cdr3_aa: CASSLFGDRLYGYTF
j_call: TRBJ1-2
v_call: TRBV12-3/TRBV12-4

cdr3_aa: CASSLRTTSHNEQFF
j_call: TRBJ2-1
v_call: TRBV12-3/TRBV12-4

cdr3_aa: CASRGMSDTQYF
j_call: TRBJ2-3
v_call: TRBV9

cdr3_aa: CASSFLGTGTDEQYF
j_call: TRBJ2-7
v_call: TRBV7-9

cdr3_aa: CASSLFVLAGGQSDTQYF
j_call: TRBJ2-3
v_call: TRBV11-2

cdr3_aa: CASTPVPGETQYF
j_call: TRBJ2-5
v_call: TRBV3-1

cdr3_aa: CASSPFRESHSNQPQHF
j_call: TRBJ1-5
v_call: TRBV18

cdr3_aa: CASSIGRTEAGTQYF
j_call: TRBJ2-5
v_call: TRBV19

cdr3_aa: CASSSYAGGIGELFF
j_call: TRBJ2-2
v_call: TRBV7-2

cdr3_aa: CASSLLAGASGEQFF
j_call: TRBJ2-1
v_call: TRBV14

cdr3_aa: CSARDMGTGGYEQYF
j_call: TRBJ2-7
v_call: TRBV20-1

cdr3_aa: CSARDRLAGGLGEQFF
j_call: TRBJ2-1
v_call: TRBV20-1

cdr3_aa: CASSDQGGEAFF
j_call: TRBJ1-1
v_call: TRBV5-6

cdr3_aa: CACSPPGRNTEAFF
j_call: TRBJ1-1
v_call: TRBV3-1

cdr3_aa: CASSFFQGGTEAFF
j_call: TRBJ1-1
v_call: TRBV7-8

cdr3_aa: CASSLLGQMNTEAFF
j_call: TRBJ1-1
v_call: TRBV5-5

cdr3_aa: CAISGASDQPQHF
j_call: TRBJ1-5
v_call: TRBV10-3

cdr3_aa: CASSTWTAPTDTQYF
j_call: TRBJ2-3
v_call: TRBV5-1

cdr3_aa: CASSSTSGRKGNTQYF
j_call: TRBJ2-3
v_call: TRBV7-2

cdr3_aa: CASSLMGVAKNIQYF
j_call: TRBJ2-4
v_call: TRBV12-3/TRBV12-4

cdr3_aa: CASSLVDTNTIYF
j_call: TRBJ1-3
v_call: TRBV7-2

cdr3_aa: CASSTDGQGPVSYEQYF
j_call: TRBJ2-7
v_call: TRBV5-1

cdr3_aa: CASSQGPGTGNTGELFF
j_call: TRBJ2-2
v_call: TRBV4-3

cdr3_aa: CASSPRQGKADTQYF
j_call: TRBJ2-3
v_call: TRBV18

cdr3_aa: CASSAIQGTGNTIYF
j_call: TRBJ1-3
v_call: TRBV11-2

cdr3_aa: CASSLGLGNQPQHF
j_call: TRBJ1-5
v_call: TRBV19